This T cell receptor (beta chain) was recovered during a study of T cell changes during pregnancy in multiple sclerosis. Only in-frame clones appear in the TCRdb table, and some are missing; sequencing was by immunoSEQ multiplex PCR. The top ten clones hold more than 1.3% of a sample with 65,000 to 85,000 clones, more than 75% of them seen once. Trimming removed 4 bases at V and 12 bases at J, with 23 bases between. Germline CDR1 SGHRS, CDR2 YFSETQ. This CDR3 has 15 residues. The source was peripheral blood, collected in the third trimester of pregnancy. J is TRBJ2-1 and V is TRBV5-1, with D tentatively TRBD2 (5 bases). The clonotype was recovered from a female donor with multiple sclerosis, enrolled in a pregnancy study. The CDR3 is CASSERPPRGVWQFF. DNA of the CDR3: TGCGCCAGCAGCGAAAGACCTCCCCGGGGAGTCTGGCAGTTCTTC.